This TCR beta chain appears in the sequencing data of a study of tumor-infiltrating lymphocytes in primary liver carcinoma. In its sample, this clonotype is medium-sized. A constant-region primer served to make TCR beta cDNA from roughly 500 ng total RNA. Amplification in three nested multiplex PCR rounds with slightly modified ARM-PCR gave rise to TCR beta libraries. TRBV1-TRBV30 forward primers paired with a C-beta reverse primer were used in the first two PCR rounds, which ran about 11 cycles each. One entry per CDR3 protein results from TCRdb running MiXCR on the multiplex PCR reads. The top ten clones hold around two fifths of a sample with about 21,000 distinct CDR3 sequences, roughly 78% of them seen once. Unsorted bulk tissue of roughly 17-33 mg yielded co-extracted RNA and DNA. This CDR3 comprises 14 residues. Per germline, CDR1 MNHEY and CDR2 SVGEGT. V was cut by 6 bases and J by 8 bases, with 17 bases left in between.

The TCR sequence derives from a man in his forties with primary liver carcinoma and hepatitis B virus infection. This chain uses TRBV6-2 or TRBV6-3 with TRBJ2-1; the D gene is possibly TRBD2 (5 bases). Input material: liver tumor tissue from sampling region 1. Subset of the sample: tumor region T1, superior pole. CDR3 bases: TGTGCCAGCAGGGCCAGCGGTCGGCGGGATGAGCAGTTCTTC. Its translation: CASRASGRRDEQFF.